This TCR beta chain derives from a study of T cells in Graves' hyperthyroidism and ophthalmopathy. Trimming took off 3 bases at V and 2 bases at J, with 11 bases between the two ends. Germline values: CDR1 DFQATT, CDR2 SNEGSKA (reference sequence). This CDR3 spans 14 amino acids. The CDR3 regions of TCR beta were amplified from RNA transcripts. The HTBI primer set was used in a first-round RT-PCR of the TCR CDR3. TCRdb passed the multiplex PCR reads through MiXCR, listing each CDR3 protein once. The table lists around 600,000 distinct CDR3 sequences, more than 14% of them singletons, with under 15% in the top ten. There are many counts of this clonotype.

Sequencing was performed on blood. V is TRBV20-1 and J is TRBJ2-1; TRBD1 is a possible D gene (6 bases). This receptor was identified in a woman aged 50 to 65 with Graves' ophthalmopathy. CDR3 residues: CSASRQDPYNEQFF. For the CDR3, the DNA is TGCAGTGCTAGTAGACAGGACCCCTACAATGAGCAGTTCTTC.